This T cell receptor beta chain originates from a study of T cells in Graves' hyperthyroidism and ophthalmopathy. This clonotype was counted many times. No antigen is known for it. Overall study results and limits: Blood also held most thyroid clonotypes expanded beyond 0.001.

Trimming cost V 0 bases and J 1 base, with 12 bases left between them. The CDR3 is 17 amino acids. CDR1 is LNHNV and CDR2 is YYDKDF in the germline V gene (reference sequence). RNA transcripts provided the source from which TCR beta CDR3 regions were amplified. When the TCR CDR3 underwent first-round RT-PCR, the HTBI primer set was used. TCRdb re-called the multiplex PCR reads through MiXCR, storing one row per CDR3 protein. The profile shows roughly 600,000 distinct CDR3 sequences, roughly 14% of them singletons. This sequence originates from a woman aged 45 to 65 with Graves' ophthalmopathy. Sequenced sample: blood. V gene TRBV15 combines with J gene TRBJ2-2, with TRBD2 as a possible D gene (5 bases). In DNA form, the CDR3 reads TGTGCCACCAGCAGAGATCCGAGAGGGTTGAACACCGGGGAGCTGTTTTTT. It is translated as CATSRDPRGLNTGELFF.